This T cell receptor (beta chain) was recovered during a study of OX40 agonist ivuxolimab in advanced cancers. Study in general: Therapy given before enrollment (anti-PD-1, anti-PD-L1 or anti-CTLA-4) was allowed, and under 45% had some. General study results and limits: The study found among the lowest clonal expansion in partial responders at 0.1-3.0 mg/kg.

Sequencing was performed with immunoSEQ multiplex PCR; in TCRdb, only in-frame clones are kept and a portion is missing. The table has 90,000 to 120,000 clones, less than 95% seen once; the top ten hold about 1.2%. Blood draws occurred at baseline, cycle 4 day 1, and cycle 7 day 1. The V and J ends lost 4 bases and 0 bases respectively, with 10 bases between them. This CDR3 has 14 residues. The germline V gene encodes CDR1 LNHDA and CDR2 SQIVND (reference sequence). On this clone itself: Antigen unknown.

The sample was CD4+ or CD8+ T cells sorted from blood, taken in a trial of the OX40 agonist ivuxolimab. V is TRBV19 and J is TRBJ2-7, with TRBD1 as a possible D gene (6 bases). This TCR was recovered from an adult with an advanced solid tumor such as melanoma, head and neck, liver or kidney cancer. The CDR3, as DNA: TGTGCCAGTAGTACTGGACAGAGCTCCTACGAGCAGTACTTC. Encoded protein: CASSTGQSSYEQYF.